This T cell receptor beta chain was recovered during a study of control samples from healthy donors and cancer patients. CDR3 size: 16 residues. Produced via immunoSEQ multiplex PCR; TCRdb's table is partial and in-frame only. Seen here are over 40,000 clones, 88% observed once, and the top ten hold roughly 43%. The sequence came from a man aged 50 to 60 with head and neck cancer. The chain is built from TRBV7-5 and TRBJ2-5; TRBD2, the table's D call, was not compared with the DNA. TRBV7-5 is labeled a pseudogene. The sequenced material came from PBMCs. In nucleotides, the CDR3 is TGTGCCAGAAGTTCCGGGACTAGCAGCCATGGGGAGACCCAGTACTTC. Protein sequence: CARSSGTSSHGETQYF.